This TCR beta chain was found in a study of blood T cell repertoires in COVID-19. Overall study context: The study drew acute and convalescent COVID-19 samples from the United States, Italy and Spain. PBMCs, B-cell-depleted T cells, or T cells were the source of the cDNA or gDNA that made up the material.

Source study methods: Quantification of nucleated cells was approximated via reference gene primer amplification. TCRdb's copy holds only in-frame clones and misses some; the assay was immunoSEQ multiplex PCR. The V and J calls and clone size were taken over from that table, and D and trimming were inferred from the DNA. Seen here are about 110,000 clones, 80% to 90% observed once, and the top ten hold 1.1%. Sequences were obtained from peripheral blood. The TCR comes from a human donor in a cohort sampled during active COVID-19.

DNA for the CDR3: TGTGCCAGCAGCTTAAGCGGGAACACCGGGGAGCTGTTTTTT. Translating gives CASSLSGNTGELFF. The rearrangement joins TRBV7-3 to TRBJ2-2; D gene uncertain. The CDR3 covers 14 residues. Germline CDR1 SGHTA, CDR2 FQGTGA. V lost 1 base, J lost 1 base, and 4 bases lay in between.